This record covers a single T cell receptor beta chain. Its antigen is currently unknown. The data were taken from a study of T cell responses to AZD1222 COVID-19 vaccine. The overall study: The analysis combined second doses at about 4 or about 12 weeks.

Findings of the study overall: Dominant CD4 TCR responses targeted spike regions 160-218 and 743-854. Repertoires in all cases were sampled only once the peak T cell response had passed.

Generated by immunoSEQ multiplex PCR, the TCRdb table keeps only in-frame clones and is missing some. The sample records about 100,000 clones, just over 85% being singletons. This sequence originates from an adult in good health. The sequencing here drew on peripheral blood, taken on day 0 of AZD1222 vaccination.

The CDR3 loop reads CASRDRGVGGYTF. The CDR3 nucleotides read TGTGCCAGCAGGGACAGGGGTGTAGGCGGCTACACCTTC. The chain joins TRBV3-1 (or the pseudogene TRBV3-2) to TRBJ1-2, with TRBD1 matching 9 bases. Germline CDR1 and CDR2: LGHDT and YNNKEL (reference sequence). The V and J ends lost 6 bases and 8 bases, in that order; junction bases with no gene match: 7. This CDR3 comprises 13 residues.